This TCR beta chain was found in a study of technical replicates of blood from several donors. Here immunoSEQ multiplex PCR was the method, and the copy in TCRdb shows in-frame clones only, minus some. This sample has 76,000 or so clones; about 86% occur once, and the top ten carry approximately 5%. This CDR3 is 19 amino acids long. Trimming shortened V by 2 bases and J by 3 bases, and 23 bases separated the two germline ends. Germline CDR1 reads KGHSH; CDR2 reads LQKENI. The sequencing input was PBMCs. The chain has TRBV18 and TRBJ1-5; possibly TRBD1 for D (5 bases). The sequence was collected from a human donor in good health. Some clones in this sample may be carry-over from other donors' samples. Here the CDR3 DNA reads TGTGCCAGCTCACCATACCTCCGGGGGAAAATATCGGACAATCAGCCCCAGCATTTT. It translates to CASSPYLRGKISDNQPQHF.